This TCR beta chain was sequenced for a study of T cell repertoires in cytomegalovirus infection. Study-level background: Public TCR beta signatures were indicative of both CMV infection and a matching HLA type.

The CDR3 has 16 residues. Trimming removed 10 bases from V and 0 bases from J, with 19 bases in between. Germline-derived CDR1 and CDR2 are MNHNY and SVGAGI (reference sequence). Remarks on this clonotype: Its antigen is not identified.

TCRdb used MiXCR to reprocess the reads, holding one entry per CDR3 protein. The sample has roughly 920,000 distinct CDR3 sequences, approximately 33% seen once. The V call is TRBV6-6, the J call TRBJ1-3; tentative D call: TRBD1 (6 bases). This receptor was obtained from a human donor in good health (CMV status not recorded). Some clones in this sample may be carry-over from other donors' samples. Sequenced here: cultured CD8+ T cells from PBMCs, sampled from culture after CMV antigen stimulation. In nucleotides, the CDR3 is TGTGCCAACAGGGCCACAGGGATGGGCTCTGGAAACACCATATATTTT. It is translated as CANRATGMGSGNTIYF.